The T cell receptor beta chain under discussion was sequenced for a study of early T cells in non-severe SARS-CoV-2 infection. Study summary: Investigators sequenced bulk RNA drawn from unsorted whole blood, and chains remained unpaired.

This clonotype was detected a few times. Its antigen remains unidentified. V was trimmed by 1 base and J by 5 bases, leaving 12 bases between them. Per the germline V gene, CDR1 is LNHNV and CDR2 is YYDKDF (reference sequence). This CDR3 is 14 amino acids long. General study findings and limits: Comparison of clonotypes with VDJdb favored anti-spike CD8 responses while missing private and CD4 specificities.

Unique molecular identifier tags were affixed to discrete cDNA molecules. MiXCR, run by TCRdb on the 5' RACE reads, gives a single entry per CDR3 protein. The sample yields some 30,000 distinct CDR3 sequences, around 7% seen once. The V gene is TRBV15, the J gene TRBJ2-7; D is perhaps TRBD1 or TRBD2 (5 bases each). The sequenced material came from whole blood. The source is an adult who was a healthcare worker with PCR-confirmed SARS-CoV-2 infection or an uninfected control (not recorded which). The CDR3 sequence: CATSRVFRDDEQYF. CDR3 in DNA: TGTGCCACCAGCAGAGTCTTCAGGGACGACGAGCAGTACTTC.